Following are 10 T cell receptor beta chains from one sample sequenced in a study of beta chain features in type 1 diabetes. Their antigens are not known. Overall study findings and caveats: The study found moderately but significantly shorter TCRB CDR3s in all four CD4+ subsets of Type 1 diabetes patients.

Every isolated RNA sample was fully reverse transcribed, so sequencing captured expressed TCRB transcripts. The assay was immunoSEQ multiplex PCR, and TCRdb's table has in-frame clones only and misses some. The sample comprises about 240,000 clones, approximately 15% of which are singletons, and roughly 0.019% rests with the top ten. Sequencing was done on a sample of naive CD4+ T cells from blood. These receptors were obtained from a man aged 25 to 40 with type 1 diabetes.

The rearrangement joins TRBV5-1 to TRBJ2-1; the match to TRBD1 covers 8 bases. The CDR3 has 13 amino acids. The trim removed 4 bases at V and 4 bases at J, leaving 1 base unmatched. Germline V lookup: CDR1 SGHRS, CDR2 YFSETQ. CDR3 DNA sequence: TGCGCCAGCAGCCGGGACAGGTACAATGAGCAGTTCTTC. It encodes CASSRDRYNEQFF.

This chain uses TRBV7-9 with TRBJ2-3, with TRBD2 identical over 11 bases. V shed 3 bases and J 13 bases; nucleotides not matched to a gene: 9. In germline, CDR1 is SEHNR, CDR2 FQNEAQ (reference sequence). The CDR3 sequence is 14 residues long. The CDR3, as DNA: TGTGCCAGCAGCTTTTCGACTAGCGGGGATATTAAGTATTTT. It specifies CASSFSTSGDIKYF.

The rearrangement uses TRBV6-6 and TRBJ2-1; D may be TRBD2 (6 bases). The V and J ends lost 6 bases and 9 bases respectively, with 12 bases between them. CDR1 MNHNY and CDR2 SVGAGI come from the germline V gene (reference sequence). The CDR3 covers 12 residues. The CDR3 sequence: CASSPTSFEQFF. CDR3 bases: TGTGCCAGCAGCCCCACTAGCTTTGAGCAGTTCTTC.

The V and J genes are TRBV29-1 and TRBJ1-5, with TRBD1 matching 8 bases. The V and J ends lost 6 bases and 4 bases, in that order; junction bases with no gene match: 8. CDR3 length: 14 residues. Germline V CDR1 and CDR2: SQVTM, ANQGSEA. Here the CDR3 DNA reads TGCAGCGTCCAAACAGGGGGAGGGAATCAGCCCCAGCATTTT. This codes for CSVQTGGGNQPQHF.

This clone was seen a few times. The genes are TRBV7-2 and TRBJ2-1, with D tentatively TRBD1 (5 bases). The length of the CDR3 is 11 residues. Trimming pared 5 bases from V and 7 bases from J, leaving 6 bases between. Looked up from germline, CDR1 is SGHTA and CDR2 is FQGNSA. The CDR3 bases are TGTGCCAGCAGCGCAGGGAATGAGCAGTTCTTC. Translated, it gives CASSAGNEQFF. The full variable domain, with the rest looked up from reference TRBV7-2 and TRBJ2-1, is GAGVSQSPSNKVTEKGKDVELRCDPISGHTALYWYRQSLGQGLEFLIYFQGNSAPDKSGLPSDRFSAERTGGSVSTLTIQRTQQEDSAVYLCASSAGNEQFFGPGTRLTVL.

This sequence joins TRBV15 and TRBJ2-1; D is ambiguous. Germline CDR1 and CDR2: LNHNV and YYDKDF (reference sequence). This CDR3 is 11 amino acids long. Trimming took 10 bases from V and 4 from J, leaving 8 bases between them. The CDR3 bases are TGTGCCATCGGAGTATACAATGAGCAGTTCTTC. Its protein is CAIGVYNEQFF.

V usage is TRBV2 and J usage is TRBJ2-2, with 13 positions matching TRBD2. V lost 3 bases to trimming and J lost 0 bases; unmatched junction nucleotides: 4. The CDR3 runs to 18 residues. CDR1 is SNHLY, CDR2 FYNNEI, per germline. For the CDR3, the DNA is TGTGCCAGCAGTGACCTGACTAGCGGGGGGCCGAACACCGGGGAGCTGTTTTTT. Translated, it gives CASSDLTSGGPNTGELFF.

The chain uses TRBV11-2 and TRBJ2-1; D is uncertain. The CDR3 runs 13 residues. CDR1 and CDR2 (germline): SGHAT, FQNNGV. Trimming stripped 6 bases from V and 4 bases from J, with 10 bases between. In nucleotides, the CDR3 is TGTGCCAGCAGTCCCGCGCTATACAATGAGCAGTTCTTC. It translates to CASSPALYNEQFF. The variable domain in full, completed from reference TRBV11-2 and TRBJ2-1, reads EAGVAQSPRYKIIEKRQSVAFWCNPISGHATLYWYQQILGQGPKLLIQFQNNGVVDDSQLPKDRFSAERLKGVDSTLKIQPAKLEDSAVYLCASSPALYNEQFFGPGTRLTVL.

The chain recombines TRBV19 with TRBJ2-1; 14 bases are a match to TRBD2. This CDR3 is 12 amino acids long. V shed 8 bases and J 16 bases; nucleotides not matched to a gene: 7. Looked up from germline, CDR1 is LNHDA and CDR2 is SQIVND (reference sequence). The CDR3 loop reads CASRGLAGVQFF. The DNA of the CDR3 is TGTGCCAGTCGGGGACTAGCGGGAGTTCAATTCTTC.

This clone was observed a handful of times. This chain links TRBV7-9 with TRBJ2-7; D possibly corresponds to TRBD2 (6 bases). Germline assignment: CDR1 SEHNR and CDR2 FQNEAQ (reference sequence). CDR3 length: 13 amino acids. V dropped 1 base and J dropped 9 bases, with 13 bases sitting between them. The CDR3 DNA reads as TGTGCCAGCAGCTTAGGCGGCCAGGGAGGGCAGTACTTC. It translates to CASSLGGQGGQYF.